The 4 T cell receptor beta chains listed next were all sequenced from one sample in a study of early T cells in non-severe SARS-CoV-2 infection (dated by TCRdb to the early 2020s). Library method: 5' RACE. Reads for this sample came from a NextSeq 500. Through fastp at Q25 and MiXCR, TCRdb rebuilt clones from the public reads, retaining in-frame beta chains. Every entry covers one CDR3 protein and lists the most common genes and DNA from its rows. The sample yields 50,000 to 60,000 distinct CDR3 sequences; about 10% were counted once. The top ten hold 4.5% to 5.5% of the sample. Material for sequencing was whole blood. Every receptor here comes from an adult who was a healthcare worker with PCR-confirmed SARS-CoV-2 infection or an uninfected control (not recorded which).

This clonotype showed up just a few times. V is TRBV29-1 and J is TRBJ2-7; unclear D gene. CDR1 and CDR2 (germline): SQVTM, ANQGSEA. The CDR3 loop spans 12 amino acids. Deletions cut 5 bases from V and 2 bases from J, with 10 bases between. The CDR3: CSVQGNTYEQYF. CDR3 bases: TGCAGCGTTCAAGGGAACACCTACGAGCAGTACTTC.

In nucleotides, the CDR3 is TGTGCCAGCAGTTTCTTGGACGCAACCTACGAGCAGTACTTC. This sequence encodes CASSFLDATYEQYF. This sequence joins TRBV27 and TRBJ2-7; D gene ambiguous. The CDR3 is 14 amino acids. CDR1 and CDR2 (germline): MNHEY, SMNVEV (reference sequence). V was clipped by 3 bases and J by 2 bases, with 11 bases between them.

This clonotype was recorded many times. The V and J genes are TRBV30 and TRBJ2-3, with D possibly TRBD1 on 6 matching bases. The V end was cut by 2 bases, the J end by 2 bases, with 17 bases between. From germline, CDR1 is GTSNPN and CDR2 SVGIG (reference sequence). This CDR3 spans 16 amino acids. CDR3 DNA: TGTGCCTGGAGTACCAGCTTCAGGGGCCCCACAGATACGCAGTATTTT. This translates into CAWSTSFRGPTDTQYF.

CDR3 in amino acids: CASSPRERTDTQYF. The CDR3 DNA is TGTGCCAGCTCACCACGGGAGCGCACAGATACGCAGTATTTT. V gene TRBV18 combines with J gene TRBJ2-3, with TRBD2 as a possible D gene (5 bases). The CDR3 loop spans 14 amino acids. With 1 base removed from V and 1 base from J, the gap between germline ends came to 6 bases. The germline CDR1 and CDR2 sequences are KGHSH and LQKENI.